One and the same sample provided the 15 T cell receptor beta chains below, sequenced in a study of post-analysis software for immune sequencing data. Findings of the study overall: Included in a set of roughly five TRBV segments more frequent in patients than controls were TRBV5-6, TRBV5-1 and TRBV20-1.

These TCRs are of unknown antigen specificity. Every TCR beta cDNA library bore unique molecular identifiers. TCRdb itself ran the PCR reads through MiXCR, one entry per CDR3 protein. The table has about 800,000 distinct CDR3 sequences, around 27% seen once; the top ten hold around 0.56%. Sequences were obtained from blood. The receptors stem from a girl between 10 and 17 years old with multiple sclerosis.

This clonotype was found a few times. In nucleotides, the CDR3 is TGCAGTTGGGGCTACGAGCAGTACTTC. Its translation is CSWGYEQYF. V usage is TRBV20-1 and J usage is TRBJ2-7; D gene unclear. From germline, CDR1 is DFQATT and CDR2 SNEGSKA (reference sequence). V lost 8 bases, J lost 3 bases, and 5 bases lay in between. The CDR3 is 9 residues long.

This clonotype was detected many times. The chain carries TRBV20-1 and TRBJ2-1; D gene ambiguous. Trimming pared 1 base from V and 6 bases from J, leaving 13 bases between. The CDR3 sequence is 14 residues long. Germline CDR1 and CDR2: DFQATT and SNEGSKA (reference sequence). The CDR3 sequence: CSARAASPFNEQFF. As DNA, the CDR3 is TGCAGTGCTAGAGCGGCTAGTCCCTTCAATGAGCAGTTCTTC.

This clonotype appeared a few times. The V and J genes are TRBV11-2 and TRBJ2-7; D may match TRBD1 or TRBD2 (6 bases each). Trimming removed 5 bases at V and 10 bases at J, with 24 bases between. Germline CDR1 is SGHAT and CDR2 is FQNNGV. This CDR3 has 15 amino acids. As DNA, the CDR3 is TGTGCCAGCAGCGATAGACAGGTGGGAGCAGCGGGTCAGTACTTC. Amino acids: CASSDRQVGAAGQYF.

This sequence joins TRBV19 and TRBJ2-1; D remains unclear. Germline V gene lookup returns CDR1 LNHDA and CDR2 SQIVND (reference sequence). This CDR3 region has 11 residues. Deletions cut 2 bases from V and 7 bases from J, with 3 bases between. The CDR3 DNA follows: TGTGCCAGTAGTATATGGAATGAGCAGTTCTTC. This codes for CASSIWNEQFF.

This chain joins TRBV20-1 and TRBJ2-5; tentative D call: TRBD2 (6 bases). Germline CDR1 and CDR2: DFQATT and SNEGSKA (reference sequence). The CDR3 has 13 amino acids. The V and J ends lost 6 bases and 0 bases respectively, with 11 bases between them. The CDR3 sequence is CSARREYQETQYF. The CDR3 region has the DNA TGCAGTGCCCGGAGGGAATACCAAGAGACCCAGTACTTC.

V is TRBV28 and J is TRBJ2-1; the D is unclear. The CDR3 consists of 17 residues. Per germline, CDR1 MDHEN and CDR2 SYDVKM. Trimming removed 6 bases at V and 3 bases at J, with 21 bases between. For the CDR3, the DNA is TGTGCCAGCAGAAAAACGGGCTTCGGCGACGGCTACAATGAGCAGTTCTTC. Its translation: CASRKTGFGDGYNEQFF.

The rearrangement links TRBV6-2 or TRBV6-3 to TRBJ2-1; no firm D call. V lost 2 bases, J lost 6 bases, and 5 bases lay in between. CDR1 and CDR2 (germline): MNHEY, SVGEGT. This CDR3 contains 12 residues. CDR3 sequence (DNA): TGTGCCAGCAGTTACCCCTTCAATGAGCAGTTCTTC. It codes for CASSYPFNEQFF.

The count of this clonotype is one. An end of the junction does not agree with germline; a read error may underlie this. The rearrangement links TRBV29-1 to TRBJ2-2, with a possible D match to TRBD2 (5 bases). This CDR3 is built from 13 residues. Germline V gene lookup returns CDR1 SQVTM and CDR2 ANQGSEA. CDR3 region: CSGGHGNTGELFF. DNA of the CDR3: TGCAGCGGCGGTCACGGGAACACCGGGGAACTGTTTTTT.

This clonotype was picked up a small number of times. The rearrangement links TRBV5-1 to TRBJ2-6; no clear D. CDR3 length equals 14 residues. Trimming removed 6 bases from V and 4 bases from J, with 11 bases in between. Germline-derived CDR1 and CDR2 are SGHRS and YFSETQ. This CDR3 reads CASKGSSGANVLTF. The CDR3 DNA follows: TGCGCCAGCAAAGGGTCCTCGGGGGCCAACGTCCTGACTTTC.

This clonotype was seen a handful of times. The V and J genes are TRBV5-5 and TRBJ2-3, with 8 bases aligning to TRBD2. CDR3 length: 17 residues. Per germline, CDR1 SGHKS and CDR2 YYEKEE (reference sequence). Germline trimming cut 4 bases from V and 4 bases from J; bases unmatched to any gene: 14. In nucleotides, the CDR3 is TGTGCCAGCAGCGGGACTCGGGGGGGCGTAAGTGCAGATACGCAGTATTTT. As protein: CASSGTRGGVSADTQYF.

This chain links TRBV4-3 with TRBJ1-1; possibly TRBD1 for D (5 bases). Germline V gives CDR1 LGHNA, CDR2 YSLEER. Trimming took 0 bases from V and 1 from J, leaving 6 bases between them. The CDR3 runs to 14 residues. CDR3 protein: CASSQETGNTEAFF. In nucleotides, the CDR3 is TGCGCCAGCAGCCAAGAAACAGGGAACACTGAAGCTTTCTTT.

V usage is TRBV19 and J usage is TRBJ1-2; D is unclear. This CDR3 has 13 residues. V lost 5 bases and J 8 bases, leaving 15 bases between the germline ends. Germline CDR1 LNHDA, CDR2 SQIVND (reference sequence). The CDR3 coding sequence is TGTGCCAGTAGTCCCCGCGGTCCTGGGGGCTACACCTTC. Its translation is CASSPRGPGGYTF.

This clonotype was detected only a few times. The chain is built from TRBV4-3 and TRBJ2-7, with TRBD2 matching 7 bases. This CDR3 has 14 amino acids. Looked up from germline, CDR1 is LGHNA and CDR2 is YSLEER. V shed 1 base and J 9 bases; nucleotides not matched to a gene: 9. DNA of the CDR3: TGCGCCAGCAGCCAAGGCGGGAGTCCCCTGAGGCAGTACTTC. Encoded protein: CASSQGGSPLRQYF.

This clonotype was recorded a few times. This chain joins TRBV28 and TRBJ1-2, with D possibly matching TRBD1 (6 bases). The ends were cut back, 3 bases at V and 4 bases at J, with 15 bases in the middle. The CDR3 length is 15 residues. Germline V gives CDR1 MDHEN, CDR2 SYDVKM. The CDR3 loop is CASSFPTGLGYGYTF. For the CDR3, the DNA is TGTGCCAGCAGTTTCCCTACAGGGTTAGGCTATGGCTACACCTTC.

DNA for the CDR3: TGCGCCAGCAGCCCGGACTGGGGAGATACGCAGTATTTT. Translated, it gives CASSPDWGDTQYF. The chain combines TRBV5-1 with TRBJ2-3; D is perhaps TRBD2 (5 bases). The germline V gene encodes CDR1 SGHRS and CDR2 YFSETQ. The CDR3 is 13 residues long. The V end lost 4 bases, the J end lost 5 bases, and 11 bases lay between the germline ends.